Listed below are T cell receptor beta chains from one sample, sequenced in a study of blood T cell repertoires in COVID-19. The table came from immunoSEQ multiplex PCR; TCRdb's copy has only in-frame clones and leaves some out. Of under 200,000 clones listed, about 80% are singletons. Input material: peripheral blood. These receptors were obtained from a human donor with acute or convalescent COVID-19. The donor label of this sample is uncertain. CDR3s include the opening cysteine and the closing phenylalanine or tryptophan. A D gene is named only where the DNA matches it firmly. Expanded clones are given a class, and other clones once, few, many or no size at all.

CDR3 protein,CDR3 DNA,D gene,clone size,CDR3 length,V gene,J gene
CASRIKMNTEAFF,TGTGCCAGCAGAATAAAAATGAACACTGAAGCTTTCTTT,.,.,13,TRBV2,TRBJ1-1
CASSLGTFLSTDTQYF,TGTGCCAGCAGCTTAGGGACTTTCCTTAGCACAGATACGCAGTATTTT,.,.,16,TRBV7-9,TRBJ2-3
CASSLWGRDTSTDTQYF,TGTGCCAGCAGTTTGTGGGGGAGGGATACTAGCACAGATACGCAGTATTTT,TRBD2,.,17,TRBV27,TRBJ2-3
CASSKSARGLNTIYF,TGTGCCAGCAGCAAATCCGCCAGGGGCCTCAACACCATATATTTT,.,few,15,TRBV21-1,TRBJ1-3
CASSTGQGNTIYF,TGTGCCAGCAGCACCGGACAGGGAAACACCATATATTTT,.,.,13,TRBV9,TRBJ1-3
CASGNRGGETQYF,TGCGCCAGCGGCAACAGGGGTGGGGAGACCCAGTACTTC,TRBD1,.,13,TRBV5-1,TRBJ2-5
CASSSTGTGAYEQYF,TGCGCCAGCAGCTCCACCGGGACAGGGGCCTACGAGCAGTACTTC,TRBD1,.,15,TRBV5-1,TRBJ2-7
CASSQEGQPLHGYTF,TGCGCCAGCAGCCAGGAGGGACAGCCACTACATGGCTACACCTTC,TRBD1,.,15,TRBV4-1,TRBJ1-2
CASSLAGGRTAYEQYF,TGTGCCAGCAGCTTAGCGGGCGGGAGGACCGCCTACGAGCAGTACTTC,TRBD2,once,16,TRBV7-3,TRBJ2-7
CAWSVAGSNQPQHF,TGTGCCTGGAGTGTAGCAGGGAGCAATCAGCCCCAGCATTTT,.,.,14,TRBV30,TRBJ1-5
CASSLKPRETQYF,TGTGCCAGCAGTTTAAAACCCAGGGAGACCCAGTACTTC,.,.,13,TRBV12-3/TRBV12-4,TRBJ2-5
CASSAGGNEQFF,TGTGCCAGCAGCGCGGGGGGGAATGAGCAGTTCTTC,TRBD2,.,12,TRBV9,TRBJ2-1
CASSPPGTRRYNEQFF,TGTGCCAGCAGCCCCCCTGGGACTAGGCGCTACAATGAGCAGTTCTTC,TRBD2,.,16,TRBV7-2,TRBJ2-1
CASRGPRNQPQHF,TGTGCCAGTAGGGGGCCTCGCAATCAGCCCCAGCATTTT,.,once,13,TRBV19,TRBJ1-5
CASSVALGGGTEAFF,TGTGCCAGCAGCGTGGCGTTGGGTGGAGGCACTGAAGCTTTCTTT,.,.,15,TRBV9,TRBJ1-1
CASSVDGTRDTGELFF,TGTGCCAGCAGCGTAGACGGGACTAGAGACACCGGGGAGCTGTTTTTT,TRBD2,.,16,TRBV9,TRBJ2-2
CASSEGTGISYEQYF,TGTGCCAGCAGCGAGGGGACAGGGATCTCCTACGAGCAGTACTTC,TRBD1,few,15,TRBV5-6,TRBJ2-7
CASSPGLAGGMYTQYF,TGTGCCAGCAGCCCGGGACTAGCGGGAGGGATGTATACGCAGTATTTT,TRBD2,.,16,TRBV5-4,TRBJ2-3
CASSRTGDINYGYTF,TGTGCCAGCAGTCGCACAGGGGATATTAACTATGGCTACACCTTC,TRBD1,once,15,TRBV2,TRBJ1-2
CASTLGLNTGELFF,TGTGCCAGTACATTAGGACTTAACACCGGGGAGCTGTTTTTT,.,.,14,TRBV19,TRBJ2-2
CAWSVDGVEQYF,TGTGCCTGGAGTGTAGACGGAGTCGAGCAGTACTTC,.,.,12,TRBV30,TRBJ2-7
CASSLSTGGTYEQYF,TGTGCCAGCAGCTTGTCTACGGGGGGTACCTACGAGCAGTACTTC,TRBD2,.,15,TRBV11-2,TRBJ2-7
CASRAPGQTNYGYTF,TGTGCCAGCAGAGCGCCGGGACAGACTAACTATGGCTACACCTTC,TRBD1,.,15,TRBV6-5,TRBJ1-2
CASSKGAGGVENIQYF,TGTGCCAGCAGCAAGGGAGCGGGAGGGGTGGAAAACATTCAGTACTTC,TRBD2,few,16,TRBV2,TRBJ2-4
CAWSPPRTLQETQYF,TGTGCCTGGAGCCCCCCGCGGACTCTACAAGAGACCCAGTACTTC,.,once,15,TRBV30,TRBJ2-5
CASSIAKAGTGAGETQYF,TGTGCCAGTAGTATAGCTAAAGCCGGGACAGGGGCAGGAGAGACCCAGTACTTC,TRBD1,.,18,TRBV19,TRBJ2-5
CASSQGGLVTSRYF,TGTGCCAGCAGCCAAGGTGGTCTCGTAACTAGTCGGTACTTC,.,.,14,TRBV7-9,TRBJ2-5
CASNRELHYEQYF,TGTGCCAGCAATAGGGAGCTTCACTACGAGCAGTACTTC,.,.,13,TRBV2,TRBJ2-7
CASSLGSVPTDTQYF,TGTGCCAGCAGTTTAGGAAGCGTCCCCACAGATACGCAGTATTTT,.,.,15,TRBV27,TRBJ2-3
CATRGGRGLSYEQYF,TGTGCCACCCGGGGCGGCAGGGGCCTATCCTACGAGCAGTACTTC,.,.,15,TRBV30,TRBJ2-7
CASSHPSGRTRGEQYF,TGTGCCAGTAGCCACCCTAGCGGGAGGACAAGGGGCGAGCAGTACTTC,TRBD2,.,16,TRBV19,TRBJ2-7
CSASTNPLYGYTF,TGCAGTGCTAGTACTAACCCCCTCTATGGCTACACCTTC,.,.,13,TRBV20-1,TRBJ1-2
CASSGGLASPYEQYF,TGTGCCAGCAGTGGAGGACTAGCCAGTCCCTACGAGCAGTACTTC,TRBD2,few,15,TRBV6-2/TRBV6-3,TRBJ2-7
CASSTTGTGVFNYGYTF,TGTGCCAGCAGCACGACCGGGACAGGAGTTTTTAACTATGGCTACACCTTC,TRBD1,.,17,TRBV7-2,TRBJ1-2
CASSQTESSGNTIYF,TGCGCCAGCAGCCAAACAGAGAGCTCTGGAAACACCATATATTTT,.,.,15,TRBV5-1,TRBJ1-3
CASSLGSGNTEAFF,TGTGCCAGCAGCTTAGGGTCCGGGAACACTGAAGCTTTCTTT,.,.,14,TRBV11-2,TRBJ1-1
CASSWQGNTEAFF,TGCGCCAGCAGCTGGCAGGGGAACACTGAAGCTTTCTTT,.,.,13,TRBV5-1,TRBJ1-1
CASSLAGAGSYEQYF,TGCGCCAGCAGCTTGGCAGGGGCAGGGTCCTACGAGCAGTACTTC,.,.,15,TRBV5-1,TRBJ2-7
CASSPRVKGGYTF,TGTGCCAGCAGCCCCAGGGTGAAGGGAGGCTACACCTTC,.,.,13,TRBV2,TRBJ1-2
CASSESRGLQETQYF,TGTGCCAGCAGTGAATCAAGGGGACTCCAAGAGACCCAGTACTTC,.,.,15,TRBV6-1,TRBJ2-5
CASSTQGQGVGTEAFF,TGTGCCAGCAGCACCCAGGGACAGGGGGTCGGCACTGAAGCTTTCTTT,TRBD1,.,16,TRBV28,TRBJ1-1
CASSLGTGDNQPQHF,TGTGCCAGCAGCCTCGGGACAGGGGACAATCAGCCCCAGCATTTT,TRBD1,.,15,TRBV5-4,TRBJ1-5
CASSQDALAGATDEQFF,TGTGCCAGCAGCCAAGACGCGCTGGCGGGAGCCACGGATGAGCAGTTCTTC,TRBD2,.,17,TRBV3-1/TRBV3-2,TRBJ2-1
CASSFRQTSSYEQYF,TGTGCCAGCAGCTTCAGGCAGACGAGCTCCTACGAGCAGTACTTC,.,.,15,TRBV5-5,TRBJ2-7
CASSFRTAEQYF,TGTGCCAGCAGTTTCCGGACAGCCGAGCAGTACTTC,.,.,12,TRBV12-3/TRBV12-4,TRBJ2-7
CASSLAPGGYNEQFF,TGTGCCAGCAGTTTAGCGCCGGGAGGGTACAATGAGCAGTTCTTC,TRBD2,.,15,TRBV28,TRBJ2-1
CASSVGEGGNQPQHF,TGTGCCAGCAGCGTAGGTGAGGGGGGCAATCAGCCCCAGCATTTT,.,.,15,TRBV9,TRBJ1-5
CASSIEVRRGLTEAFF,TGTGCCAGTAGTATAGAAGTTAGGCGGGGCCTCACTGAAGCTTTCTTT,.,.,16,TRBV19,TRBJ1-1
CASSELAGGYNEQFF,TGTGCCAGCAGTGAATTAGCCGGAGGGTACAATGAGCAGTTCTTC,.,.,15,TRBV25-1,TRBJ2-1
CSVELGGTSLFGSYNEQFF,TGCAGCGTTGAACTTGGGGGGACTAGTCTATTCGGCTCCTACAATGAGCAGTTCTTC,TRBD2,.,19,TRBV29-1,TRBJ2-1